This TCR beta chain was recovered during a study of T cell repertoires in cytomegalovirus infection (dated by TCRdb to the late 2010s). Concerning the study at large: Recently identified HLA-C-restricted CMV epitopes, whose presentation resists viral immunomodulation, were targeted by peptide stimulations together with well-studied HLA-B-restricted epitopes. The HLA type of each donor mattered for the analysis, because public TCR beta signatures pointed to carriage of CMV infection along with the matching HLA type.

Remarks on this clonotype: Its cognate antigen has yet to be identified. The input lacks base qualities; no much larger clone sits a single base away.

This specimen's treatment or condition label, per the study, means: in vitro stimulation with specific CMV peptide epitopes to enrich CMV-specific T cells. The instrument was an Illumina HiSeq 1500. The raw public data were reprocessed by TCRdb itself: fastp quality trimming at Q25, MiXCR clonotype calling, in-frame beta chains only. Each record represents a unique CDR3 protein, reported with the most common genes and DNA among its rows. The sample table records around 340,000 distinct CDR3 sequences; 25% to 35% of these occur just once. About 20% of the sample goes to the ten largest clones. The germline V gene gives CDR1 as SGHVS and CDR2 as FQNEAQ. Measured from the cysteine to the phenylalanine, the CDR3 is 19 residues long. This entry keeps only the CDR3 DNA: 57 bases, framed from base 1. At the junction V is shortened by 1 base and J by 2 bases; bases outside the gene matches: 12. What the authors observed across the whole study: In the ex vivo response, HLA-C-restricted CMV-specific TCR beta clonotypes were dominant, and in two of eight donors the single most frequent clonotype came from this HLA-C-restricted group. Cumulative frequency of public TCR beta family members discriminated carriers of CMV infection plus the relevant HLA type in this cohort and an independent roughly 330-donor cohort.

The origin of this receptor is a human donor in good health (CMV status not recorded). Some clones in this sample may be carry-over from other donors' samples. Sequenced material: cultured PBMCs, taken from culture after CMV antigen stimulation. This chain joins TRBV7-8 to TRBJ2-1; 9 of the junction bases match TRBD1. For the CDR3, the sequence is CASSLGDRGAVRPYNEQFF. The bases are TGTGCCAGCAGCTTAGGAGACAGGGGGGCCGTTAGGCCCTACAATGAGCAGTTCTTC.